This T cell receptor beta chain stems from a study of identical twins' blood T cells. Each TCR cDNA library carried sample-specific barcodes on both ends. Under the authors' procedure: Per-library CDR3 reads ranged roughly 2 to 3.6 million; clonotypes, ~85,000 to ~550,000. TCRdb reprocessed the 5' RACE reads with MiXCR, giving one entry per CDR3 protein. TCRdb assigned the V and J calls; the authors' analysis was not used. The sample carries 350,000 to 450,000 distinct CDR3 sequences, roughly 28% recorded once. The germline CDR1 and CDR2 sequences are SGHDT and YYEEEE. The CDR3 is 12 amino acids. Trimming removed 2 bases at V and 6 bases at J, with 9 bases between. General study points: Top TCRbeta clonotypes were shared more with twin than unrelated donors. V gene usage reportedly matched far better within twin pairs than unrelated donors.

The table lists this clonotype with a few counts. The target antigen is unknown. The sequenced material came from PBMCs. The J gene is TRBJ2-7, the V gene TRBV5-6; D is perhaps TRBD1 (5 bases). The source of this sequence is a woman between 18 and 55 years old in good health. CDR3 region: CASSFRQGEQYF. DNA for the CDR3: TGTGCCAGCAGCTTTCGGCAGGGCGAGCAGTACTTC. The full variable domain, in which reference TRBV5-6 and TRBJ2-7 provide the parts outside the CDR3, is DAGVTQSPTHLIKTRGQQVTLRCSPKSGHDTVSWYQQALGQGPQFIFQYYEEEERQRGNFPDRFSGHQFPNYSSELNVNALLLGDSALYLCASSFRQGEQYFGPGTRLTVT.